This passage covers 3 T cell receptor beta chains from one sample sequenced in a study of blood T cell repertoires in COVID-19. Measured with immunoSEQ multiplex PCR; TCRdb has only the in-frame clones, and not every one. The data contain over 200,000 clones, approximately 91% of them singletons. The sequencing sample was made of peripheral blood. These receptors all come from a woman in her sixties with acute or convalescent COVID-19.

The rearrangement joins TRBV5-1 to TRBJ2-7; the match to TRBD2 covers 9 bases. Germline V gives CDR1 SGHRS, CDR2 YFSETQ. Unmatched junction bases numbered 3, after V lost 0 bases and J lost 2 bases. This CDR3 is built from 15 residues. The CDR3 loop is CASSLASGATYEQYF. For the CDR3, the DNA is TGCGCCAGCAGCTTGGCTAGCGGGGCAACCTACGAGCAGTACTTC. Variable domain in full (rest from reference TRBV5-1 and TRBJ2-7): KAGVTQTPRYLIKTRGQQVTLSCSPISGHRSVSWYQQTPGQGLQFLFEYFSETQRNKGNFPGRFSGRQFSNSRSEMNVSTLELGDSALYLCASSLASGATYEQYFGPGTRLTVT.

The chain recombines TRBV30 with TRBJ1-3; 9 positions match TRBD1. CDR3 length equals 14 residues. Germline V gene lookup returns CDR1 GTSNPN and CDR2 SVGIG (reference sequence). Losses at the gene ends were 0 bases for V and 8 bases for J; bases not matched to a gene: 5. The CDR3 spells CAWSVEQGADTIYF. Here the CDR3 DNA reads TGTGCCTGGAGTGTTGAACAGGGGGCAGACACCATATATTTT.

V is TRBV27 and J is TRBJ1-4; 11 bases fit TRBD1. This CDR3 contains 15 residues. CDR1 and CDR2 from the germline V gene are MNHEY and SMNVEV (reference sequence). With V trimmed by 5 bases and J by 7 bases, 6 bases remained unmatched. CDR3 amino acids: CASSPDRGRSEKLFF. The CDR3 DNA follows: TGTGCCAGCAGTCCGGACAGGGGGCGCAGTGAAAAACTGTTTTTT.